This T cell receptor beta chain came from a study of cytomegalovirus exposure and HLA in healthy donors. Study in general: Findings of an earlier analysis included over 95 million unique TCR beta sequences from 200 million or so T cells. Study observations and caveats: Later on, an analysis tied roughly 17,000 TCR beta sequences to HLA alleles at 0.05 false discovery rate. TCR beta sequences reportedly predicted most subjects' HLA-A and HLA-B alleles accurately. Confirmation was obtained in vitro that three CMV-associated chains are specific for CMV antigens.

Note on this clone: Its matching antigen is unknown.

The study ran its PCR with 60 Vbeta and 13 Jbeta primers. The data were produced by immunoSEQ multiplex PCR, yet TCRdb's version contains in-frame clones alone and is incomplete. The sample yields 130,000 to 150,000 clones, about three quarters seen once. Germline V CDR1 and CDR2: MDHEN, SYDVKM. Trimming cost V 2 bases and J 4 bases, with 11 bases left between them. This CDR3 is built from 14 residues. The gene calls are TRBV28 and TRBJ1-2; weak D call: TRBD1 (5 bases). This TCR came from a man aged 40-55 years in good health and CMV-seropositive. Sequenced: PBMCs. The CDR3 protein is CASSLRRQFYGYTF. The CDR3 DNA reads TGTGCCAGCAGTTTACGGAGACAGTTCTATGGCTACACCTTC.